The T cell receptor (beta chain) under discussion was sequenced for a study of T cells after yellow fever vaccination. Study in general: Preparation of the low-cell-number fractions used SMART-Seq v4 Ultra Low Input.

This clonotype was found a few times. Antigen specificity is unknown. Conversion of TCR transcripts into cDNA relied on 5'RACE template switching, which added a universal primer site and UMIs. TCRdb reanalysed the 5' RACE reads using MiXCR and keeps one entry per CDR3 protein. Of hundreds of thousands of distinct CDR3 sequences in the sample, 8% to 10% were seen once. Study-wide results and limits: In FACS-sorted repertoires, abundant clonotypes from the bulk population could appear as contaminants. A weaker but faster secondary response was observed, peaking on day 5 versus 15.

V gave up 0 bases and J gave up 3 bases; unmatched junction bases: 6. The CDR3 consists of 17 residues. Germline V CDR1 and CDR2: LGHNA, YNFKEQ. This receptor was identified in a man younger than 35 who received the YFV17D yellow fever vaccine. The chain uses TRBV4-2 and TRBJ2-3; 10 bases fit TRBD2. The material sequenced was PBMCs, taken on the day of the first yellow fever vaccination. CDR3 DNA sequence: TGTGCCAGCAGCCAAGATGTGGCTAGCGGGGGAACAGATACGCAGTATTTT. It is translated as CASSQDVASGGTDTQYF.